The source of this T cell receptor beta chain is a study of tumor and adjacent non-tumor tissue in lung cancer. General study points: Shorter survival was associated with higher TCR diversity in tumors. Top 100 clones took a larger repertoire share in normal lung.

A modified ARM-PCR protocol with three rounds of nested PCR amplified TCRbeta. TCRdb re-analysed the multiplex PCR reads in MiXCR, keeping a single row per CDR3 protein. This table holds more than 85,000 distinct CDR3 sequences, 84% found once. The CDR3 totals 17 residues. The germline V gene encodes CDR1 LGHNA and CDR2 YNFKEQ. Comment on this clonotype: Its antigen is unidentified. A junction boundary mismatches the germline segment, possibly from a read error.

RNA was extracted from bulk tissue without any cell sorting. Between August and November 2014, newly diagnosed, chemotherapy-naive lung cancer patients underwent thoracic surgery in China. This TCR came from a man between 65 and 85 years old with non-small cell lung cancer. Sequencing was carried out using lung tumor tissue. V usage is TRBV4-2 and J usage is TRBJ2-2; 8 bases line up with TRBD2. CDR3 region: CASSRYGRGAKTGELFF. The CDR3 DNA reads as TGTGCCAGTAGCCGGTATGGGCGGGGGGCCAAGACCGGGGAGCTGTTTTTT.